This T cell receptor beta chain emerged from a study of blood T cell repertoires in COVID-19. At the level of the study: Spain, Italy and the United States supplied samples that represented acute and convalescent COVID-19. T cells, B-cell-depleted T cells, or PBMCs provided the cDNA or gDNA that served as material.

This clone was observed a few times. Germline values: CDR1 SGHTA, CDR2 FQGTGA. There are 15 residues in the CDR3. With 5 bases removed from V and 4 bases from J, the gap between germline ends came to 14 bases. Per the authors' pipeline: Quantification of nucleated cells was approximated via reference gene primer amplification. The method was immunoSEQ multiplex PCR; TCRdb's version includes in-frame clones alone and lacks a portion of them. Clonal size and the V and J genes are those of that table, whereas D and trimming came from the DNA. This table has some 190,000 clones, roughly 84% appearing once.

This chain links TRBV7-3 with TRBJ2-2; D possibly corresponds to TRBD1 (7 bases). The clonotype was recovered from a woman of 80 years or more with active or convalescent COVID-19. Sequenced: peripheral blood. CDR3 residues: CASSRGTDLTGELFF. In DNA, the CDR3 is TGTGCCAGCAGCCGCGGGACAGATCTCACCGGGGAGCTGTTTTTT.